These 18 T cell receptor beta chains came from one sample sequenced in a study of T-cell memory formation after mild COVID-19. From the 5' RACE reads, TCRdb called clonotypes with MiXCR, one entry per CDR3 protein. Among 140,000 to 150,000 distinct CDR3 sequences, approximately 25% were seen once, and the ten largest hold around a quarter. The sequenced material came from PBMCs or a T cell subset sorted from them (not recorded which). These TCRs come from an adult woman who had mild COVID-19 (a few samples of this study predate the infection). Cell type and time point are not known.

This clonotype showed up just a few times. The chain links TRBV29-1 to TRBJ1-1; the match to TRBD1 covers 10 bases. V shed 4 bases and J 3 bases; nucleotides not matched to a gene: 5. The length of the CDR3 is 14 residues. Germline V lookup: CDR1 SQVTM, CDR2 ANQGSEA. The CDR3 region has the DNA TGCAGCGTTGGGGGGACAGGGGCGTACACTGAAGCTTTCTTT. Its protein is CSVGGTGAYTEAFF.

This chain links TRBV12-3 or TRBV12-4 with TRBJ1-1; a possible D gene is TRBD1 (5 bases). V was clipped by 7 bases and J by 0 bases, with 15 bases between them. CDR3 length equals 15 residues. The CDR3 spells CASTFDSTMNTEAFF. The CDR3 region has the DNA TGTGCCAGCACCTTTGACAGCACTATGAACACTGAAGCTTTCTTT.

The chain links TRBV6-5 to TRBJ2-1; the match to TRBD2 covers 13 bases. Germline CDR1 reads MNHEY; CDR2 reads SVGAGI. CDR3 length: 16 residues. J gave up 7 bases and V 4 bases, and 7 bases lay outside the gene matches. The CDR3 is CASSFSWTSGSNEQFF. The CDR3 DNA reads TGTGCCAGCAGTTTCTCCTGGACTAGCGGGAGTAATGAGCAGTTCTTC.

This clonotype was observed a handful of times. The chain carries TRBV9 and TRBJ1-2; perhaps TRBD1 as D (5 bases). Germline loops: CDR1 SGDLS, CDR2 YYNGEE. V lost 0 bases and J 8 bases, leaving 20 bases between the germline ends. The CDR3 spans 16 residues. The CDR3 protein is CASSVAVFPAGDGYTF. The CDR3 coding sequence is TGTGCCAGCAGCGTAGCCGTTTTCCCCGCCGGGGACGGCTACACCTTC. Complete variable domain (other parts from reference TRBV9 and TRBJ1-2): DSGVTQTPKHLITATGQRVTLRCSPRSGDLSVYWYQQSLDQGLQFLIQYYNGEERAKGNILERFSAQQFPDLHSELNLSSLELGDSALYFCASSVAVFPAGDGYTFGSGTRLTVV.

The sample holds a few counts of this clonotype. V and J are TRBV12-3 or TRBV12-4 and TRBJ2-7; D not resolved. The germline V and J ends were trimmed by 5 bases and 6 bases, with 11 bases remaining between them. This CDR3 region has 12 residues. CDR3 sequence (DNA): TGTGCCAGCAGTCCTTCGGCACTCGAGCAGTACTTC. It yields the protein CASSPSALEQYF.

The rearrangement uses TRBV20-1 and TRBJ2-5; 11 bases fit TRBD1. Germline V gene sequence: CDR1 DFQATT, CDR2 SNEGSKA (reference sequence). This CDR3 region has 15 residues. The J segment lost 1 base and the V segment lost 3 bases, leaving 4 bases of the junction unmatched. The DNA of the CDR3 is TGCAGTGCTAGCTCCGGGACAGGGGGCCAAGAGACCCAGTACTTC. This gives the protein CSASSGTGGQETQYF.

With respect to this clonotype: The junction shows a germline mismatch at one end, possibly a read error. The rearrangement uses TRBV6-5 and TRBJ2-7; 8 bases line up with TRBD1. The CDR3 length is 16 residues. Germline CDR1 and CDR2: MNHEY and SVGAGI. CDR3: CASSNSRTGFRSEQYF. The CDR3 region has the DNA TGTGCCAGCAGTAACTCGAGGACAGGGTTTCGATCTGAGCAGTACTTC.

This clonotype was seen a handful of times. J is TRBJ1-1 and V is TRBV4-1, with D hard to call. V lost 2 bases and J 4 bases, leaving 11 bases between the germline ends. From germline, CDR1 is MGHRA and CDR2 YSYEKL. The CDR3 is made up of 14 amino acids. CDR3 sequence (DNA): TGCGCCAGCAGCCAACCATTGGTAAGCACTGAAGCTTTCTTT. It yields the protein CASSQPLVSTEAFF.

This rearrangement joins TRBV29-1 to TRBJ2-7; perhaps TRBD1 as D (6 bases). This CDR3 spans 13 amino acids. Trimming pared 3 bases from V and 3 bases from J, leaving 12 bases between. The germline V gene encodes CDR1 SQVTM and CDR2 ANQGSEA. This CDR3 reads CSVEIGGSYEQYF. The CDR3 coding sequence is TGCAGCGTTGAGATAGGGGGAAGCTACGAGCAGTACTTC.

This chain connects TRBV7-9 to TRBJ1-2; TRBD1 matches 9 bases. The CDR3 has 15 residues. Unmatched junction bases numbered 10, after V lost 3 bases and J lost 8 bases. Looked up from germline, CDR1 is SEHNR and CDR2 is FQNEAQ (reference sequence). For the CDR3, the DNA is TGTGCCAGCAGCTTCCTAGGGGACAGGGACGAGGGCTACACCTTC. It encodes CASSFLGDRDEGYTF.

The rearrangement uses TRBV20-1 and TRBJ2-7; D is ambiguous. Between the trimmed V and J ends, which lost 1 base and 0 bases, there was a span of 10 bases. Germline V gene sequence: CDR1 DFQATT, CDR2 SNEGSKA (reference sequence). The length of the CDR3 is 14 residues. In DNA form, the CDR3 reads TGCAGTGCTAGAGGGAAAGGCGGCTCCTACGAGCAGTACTTC. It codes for CSARGKGGSYEQYF.

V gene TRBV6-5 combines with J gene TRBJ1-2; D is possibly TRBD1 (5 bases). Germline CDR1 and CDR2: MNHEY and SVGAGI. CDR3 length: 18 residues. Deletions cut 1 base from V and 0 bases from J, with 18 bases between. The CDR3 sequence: CASSYLPSGAAANYGYTF. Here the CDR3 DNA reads TGTGCCAGCAGTTACTTGCCTTCTGGGGCAGCAGCTAACTATGGCTACACCTTC.

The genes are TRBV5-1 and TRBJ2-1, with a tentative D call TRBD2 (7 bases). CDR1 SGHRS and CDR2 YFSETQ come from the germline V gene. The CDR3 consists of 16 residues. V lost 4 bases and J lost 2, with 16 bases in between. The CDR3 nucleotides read TGCGCCAGCAGCAGCCGCTGGGAGGGGGCCTACAATGAGCAGTTCTTC. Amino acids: CASSSRWEGAYNEQFF.

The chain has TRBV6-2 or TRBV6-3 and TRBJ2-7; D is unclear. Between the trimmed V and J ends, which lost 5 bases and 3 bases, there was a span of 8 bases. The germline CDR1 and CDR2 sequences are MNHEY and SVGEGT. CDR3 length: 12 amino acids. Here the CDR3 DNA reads TGTGCCAGCAGTCGGACGGTCTACGAGCAGTACTTC. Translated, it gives CASSRTVYEQYF.

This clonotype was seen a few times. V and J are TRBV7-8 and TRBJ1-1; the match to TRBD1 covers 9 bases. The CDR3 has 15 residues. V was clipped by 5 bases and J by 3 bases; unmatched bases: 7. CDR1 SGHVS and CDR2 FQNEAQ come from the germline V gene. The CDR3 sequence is CASSPGTGFDTEAFF. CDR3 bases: TGTGCCAGCAGCCCGGGGACAGGGTTCGACACTGAAGCTTTCTTT.

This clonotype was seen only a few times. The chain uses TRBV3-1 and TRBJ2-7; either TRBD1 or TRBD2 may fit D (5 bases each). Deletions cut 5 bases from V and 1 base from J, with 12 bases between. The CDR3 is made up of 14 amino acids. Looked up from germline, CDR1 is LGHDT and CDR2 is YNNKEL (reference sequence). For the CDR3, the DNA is TGTGCCAGCAGCACCGGGACCCAATCCTACGAGCAGTACTTC. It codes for CASSTGTQSYEQYF.

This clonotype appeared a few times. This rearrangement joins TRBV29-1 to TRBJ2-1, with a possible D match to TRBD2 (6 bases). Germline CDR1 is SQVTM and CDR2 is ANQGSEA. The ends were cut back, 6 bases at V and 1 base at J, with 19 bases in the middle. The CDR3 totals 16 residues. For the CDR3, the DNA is TGCAGCGTGGGACCAACCCCAGGGAGGTCCTACAATGAGCAGTTCTTC. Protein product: CSVGPTPGRSYNEQFF.

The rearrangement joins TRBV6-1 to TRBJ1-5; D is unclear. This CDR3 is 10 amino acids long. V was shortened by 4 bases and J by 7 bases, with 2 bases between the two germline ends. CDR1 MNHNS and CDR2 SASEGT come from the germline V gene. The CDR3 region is CASSGQPQHF. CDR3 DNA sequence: TGTGCCAGCAGTGGGCAGCCCCAGCATTTT.